This is a list of T cell receptor beta chains from one sample in a study of T cells in Graves' hyperthyroidism and ophthalmopathy. TCRdb called the multiplex PCR reads again in MiXCR, with one record for every CDR3 protein. The sample consists of under 200,000 distinct CDR3 sequences, around 8.9% of them appearing once. Material for sequencing was blood. The receptors were gathered from a young woman with Graves' hyperthyroidism that later progressed to Graves' ophthalmopathy. Each CDR3 is given with its conserved first and last residue. D genes are given only for firm matches. Clone sizes are given selectively: once, few, many, or a class where the clone is expanded.

CDR3 DNA: TGTGCCACCAGCAGAGTGGGAGGGATTAACGCGAACACCGGGGAGCTGTTTTTT
CDR3 protein: CATSRVGGINANTGELFF
V gene: TRBV15
clone size: few
D gene: TRBD2
J gene: TRBJ2-2

CDR3 DNA: TGTGCCAGCACCAGGGGTCGAAACACCGGGGAGCTGTTTTTT
CDR3 protein: CASTRGRNTGELFF
V gene: TRBV5-8
clone size: NA
D gene: NA
J gene: TRBJ2-2

CDR3 DNA: TGCAGTGCTAAGGGGCTAGCGGATTACGAGCAGTACTTC
CDR3 protein: CSAKGLADYEQYF
V gene: TRBV20-1
clone size: many
D gene: TRBD2
J gene: TRBJ2-7

CDR3 DNA: TGCAGCGTTTCTGGGGGAAAAAACTACGAGCAGTACTTC
CDR3 protein: CSVSGGKNYEQYF
V gene: TRBV29-1
clone size: few
D gene: NA
J gene: TRBJ2-7

CDR3 DNA: TGTGCCAGCAGCGCCTTGGGACAGGTCTCCTACAATGAGCAGTTCTTC
CDR3 protein: CASSALGQVSYNEQFF
V gene: TRBV7-9
clone size: many
D gene: TRBD1
J gene: TRBJ2-1

CDR3 DNA: TGTGCCAGCGAAGGGCCGGGAGAGACCCAGTACTTC
CDR3 protein: CASEGPGETQYF
V gene: TRBV7-9
clone size: many
D gene: NA
J gene: TRBJ2-5

CDR3 DNA: TGTGCCAGCAGCCAGCTAGAAGGCTACACCTTC
CDR3 protein: CASSQLEGYTF
V gene: TRBV3-1
clone size: many
D gene: NA
J gene: TRBJ1-2

CDR3 DNA: TGTGCCAGCAGCCAAGAGGACGGGGATCCTAGGGAGCAGTACTTC
CDR3 protein: CASSQEDGDPREQYF
V gene: TRBV4-2
clone size: many
D gene: NA
J gene: TRBJ2-7

CDR3 DNA: TGTGCCAGCAGCTTACTCGCAGGGAATAGCAATCAGCCCCAGCATTTT
CDR3 protein: CASSLLAGNSNQPQHF
V gene: TRBV11-2
clone size: many
D gene: NA
J gene: TRBJ1-5

CDR3 DNA: TGCAGTGCTACCCGGGACACAGAAAAACTGTTTTTT
CDR3 protein: CSATRDTEKLFF
V gene: TRBV20-1
clone size: many
D gene: NA
J gene: TRBJ1-4

CDR3 DNA: TGTGCCAGCAGAACACGGACGGTGGGGGAGACCCAGTACTTC
CDR3 protein: CASRTRTVGETQYF
V gene: TRBV11-2
clone size: many
D gene: NA
J gene: TRBJ2-5

CDR3 DNA: TGTGCCAGCAGCGTAGAGGTCCAGGGGGCGGCTGGCTACACCTTC
CDR3 protein: CASSVEVQGAAGYTF
V gene: TRBV9
clone size: many
D gene: TRBD1
J gene: TRBJ1-2

CDR3 DNA: TGCGCCAGCACAGGAGCTGAAGCTTTCTTT
CDR3 protein: CASTGAEAFF
V gene: TRBV10-2
clone size: many
D gene: NA
J gene: TRBJ1-1

CDR3 DNA: TGCGCCAGCAGCCAAGTAAATAATAATGAGCAGTTCTTC
CDR3 protein: CASSQVNNNEQFF
V gene: TRBV4-1
clone size: few
D gene: NA
J gene: TRBJ2-1

CDR3 DNA: TGTGCCTGGGAACTGGGACAGGGCACAGATACGCAGTATTTT
CDR3 protein: CAWELGQGTDTQYF
V gene: TRBV30
clone size: many
D gene: TRBD1
J gene: TRBJ2-3

CDR3 DNA: TGTGCCAGTAGTACCCGAACAGGGGGCCACACTGAAGCTTTCTTT
CDR3 protein: CASSTRTGGHTEAFF
V gene: TRBV19
clone size: many
D gene: TRBD1
J gene: TRBJ1-1

CDR3 DNA: TGTGCCAGTAGAACAGGGTATGAGCAGTTCTTC
CDR3 protein: CASRTGYEQFF
V gene: TRBV19
clone size: few
D gene: NA
J gene: TRBJ2-1

CDR3 DNA: TGTGCCAGCAGTGAAGTCAGGGAACCCTACAATGAGCAGTTCTTC
CDR3 protein: CASSEVREPYNEQFF
V gene: TRBV2
clone size: many
D gene: NA
J gene: TRBJ2-1

CDR3 DNA: TGTGCCAGCAGCCCGGACGGCGACTATGGCTACACCTTC
CDR3 protein: CASSPDGDYGYTF
V gene: TRBV7-9
clone size: many
D gene: NA
J gene: TRBJ1-2

CDR3 DNA: TGTGCCAGCAGTCAGGCGGGGTCAGCTAACTATGGCTACACCTTC
CDR3 protein: CASSQAGSANYGYTF
V gene: TRBV4-2
clone size: NA
D gene: NA
J gene: TRBJ1-2

CDR3 DNA: TGCAGTGCTAGAAGGGCGGGAGCCAAAAACATTCAGTACTTC
CDR3 protein: CSARRAGAKNIQYF
V gene: TRBV20-1
clone size: many
D gene: NA
J gene: TRBJ2-4

CDR3 DNA: TGTGCCAGTAGTAGTCTAGCGGTTAGCACAGATACGCAGTATTTT
CDR3 protein: CASSSLAVSTDTQYF
V gene: TRBV19
clone size: once
D gene: TRBD2
J gene: TRBJ2-3

CDR3 DNA: TGCAGTGCTAGCTCTGGTCCGGCATTTAACACCGGGGAGCTGTTTTTT
CDR3 protein: CSASSGPAFNTGELFF
V gene: TRBV20-1
clone size: many
D gene: NA
J gene: TRBJ2-2

CDR3 DNA: TGTGCCAGTAGTCCCGGGAGGGGCAATCAGCCCCAGCATTTT
CDR3 protein: CASSPGRGNQPQHF
V gene: TRBV19
clone size: many
D gene: NA
J gene: TRBJ1-5

CDR3 DNA: TGCGCCAGCAGCAGGCGCTCTGGGGCCAACGTCCTGACTTTC
CDR3 protein: CASSRRSGANVLTF
V gene: TRBV5-1
clone size: many
D gene: NA
J gene: TRBJ2-6

CDR3 DNA: TGTGCCAGCTCACCATCTAGGGCCAACTCCTACGAGCAGTACTTC
CDR3 protein: CASSPSRANSYEQYF
V gene: TRBV18
clone size: few
D gene: NA
J gene: TRBJ2-7

CDR3 DNA: TGTGCCAGCAGTGGAACTTGGCGGGGGGGCCTGCATGAGCAGTTCTTC
CDR3 protein: CASSGTWRGGLHEQFF
V gene: TRBV2
clone size: many
D gene: TRBD2
J gene: TRBJ2-1

CDR3 DNA: TGCAGTGCTAGAGGGGGAGGGCCCTACAATGAGCAGTTCTTC
CDR3 protein: CSARGGGPYNEQFF
V gene: TRBV20-1
clone size: once
D gene: TRBD2
J gene: TRBJ2-1

CDR3 DNA: TGTGTCATCAGTGAACAGAAGACTTATGGCTACACCTTC
CDR3 protein: CVISEQKTYGYTF
V gene: TRBV10-3
clone size: few
D gene: NA
J gene: TRBJ1-2

CDR3 DNA: TGTGCCAGCAGCTTAGGACGGGTATATGGCTACACCTTC
CDR3 protein: CASSLGRVYGYTF
V gene: TRBV11-1
clone size: NA
D gene: NA
J gene: TRBJ1-2

CDR3 DNA: TGTGCCAGCAGCCAAGAGGGGCACACCATATATTTT
CDR3 protein: CASSQEGHTIYF
V gene: TRBV3-1
clone size: many
D gene: NA
J gene: TRBJ1-3

CDR3 DNA: TGTGCCAGCTCACCCGGGACAGGGGGGGCCTACGAGCAGTACTTC
CDR3 protein: CASSPGTGGAYEQYF
V gene: TRBV18
clone size: many
D gene: TRBD1
J gene: TRBJ2-7

CDR3 DNA: TGTGCCAGCAGATCGCAGGGGGCCGGCAATCAGCCCCAGCATTTT
CDR3 protein: CASRSQGAGNQPQHF
V gene: TRBV28
clone size: many
D gene: TRBD1
J gene: TRBJ1-5

CDR3 DNA: TGCAGCGTAGAGACGGGACAGGTAGAAGAGACCCAGTACTTC
CDR3 protein: CSVETGQVEETQYF
V gene: TRBV29-1
clone size: many
D gene: TRBD1
J gene: TRBJ2-5

CDR3 DNA: TGCGCCAGCAGCCGTACAAACAACCTGCAGGAGACCCAGTACTTC
CDR3 protein: CASSRTNNLQETQYF
V gene: TRBV5-1
clone size: few
D gene: NA
J gene: TRBJ2-5